The 17 T cell receptor beta chains reported below all come from one sample, sequenced in a study of CD8+CD57+ T cells in acquired aplastic anemia. Using genomic DNA as the template, TCR beta VDJ and CDR3 profiling was carried out. TCRdb re-derived calls from the reads in MiXCR, one entry per CDR3 protein. In the table there are a few hundred thousand distinct CDR3 sequences, 30% to 40% of which are singletons. The sequenced material came from sorted CD4+, CD8+, or CD8+CD57+ T cells (not recorded which) from PBMCs. The source of these receptors is a human donor in good health, serving as a control.

The V gene is TRBV6-1, the J gene TRBJ2-5; no reliable D call. This CDR3 has 13 residues. Per germline, CDR1 MNHNS and CDR2 SASEGT. V was clipped by 3 bases and J by 0 bases, with 5 bases between them. Written as DNA, the CDR3 is TGTGCCAGCAGTGACTCTTACCAAGAGACCCAGTACTTC. Translating gives CASSDSYQETQYF.

On this clonotype itself: A much larger clone lies one base from this, so it may be a read error. The chain is built from TRBV4-1 and TRBJ2-7; weak D call: TRBD1 (6 bases). Germline values: CDR1 MGHRA, CDR2 YSYEKL. The CDR3 is 14 amino acids. CDR3 coding DNA: TGCGCCAGCGGCCAAGCACAGGGTTCCTACGAGCAGTACTTC. This gives the protein CASGQAQGSYEQYF.

The rearrangement joins TRBV5-1 to TRBJ1-1; D uncertain. The germline V gene has CDR1 SGHRS and CDR2 YFSETQ. The CDR3 covers 14 residues. V shed 4 bases and J shed 5 bases, with 15 bases lying between them. As DNA, the CDR3 is TGCGCCAGCAGCCTGTCAAAAGGAGGAACTGAAGCTTTCTTT. This codes for CASSLSKGGTEAFF.

The chain couples TRBV20-1 to TRBJ2-7; D may be TRBD2 (6 bases). Germline CDR1 is DFQATT and CDR2 is SNEGSKA (reference sequence). V was pared by 6 bases and J by 0 bases, with 12 bases between. The CDR3 covers 13 residues. The CDR3 DNA follows: TGCAGTGCCGCGGGGCTAAGCTCCTACGAGCAGTACTTC. This encodes CSAAGLSSYEQYF.

This clonotype was observed many times. The chain employs TRBV12-3 or TRBV12-4 and TRBJ1-1; 8 bases are a match to TRBD1. Trimming removed 7 bases from V and 1 base from J; junction bases left unmatched: 2. This CDR3 spans 13 amino acids. The CDR3 protein is CASTGQGNTEAFF. The CDR3 DNA reads TGTGCCAGCACCGGACAGGGGAACACTGAAGCTTTCTTT.

This clonotype occurred many times. This sequence joins TRBV7-2 and TRBJ1-2; 7 bases are a match to TRBD1. There are 15 residues in the CDR3. Per germline, CDR1 SGHTA and CDR2 FQGNSA. V gave up 5 bases and J gave up 8 bases; unmatched junction bases: 14. The CDR3 nucleotides read TGTGCCAGCAGCGCAACGACGTCAGGGGGTCAAGGCTACACCTTC. Protein: CASSATTSGGQGYTF.

This clonotype was counted ten times or more. The chain joins TRBV9 to TRBJ2-7; 12 bases map to TRBD2. The V gene's germline CDR1 is SGDLS and CDR2 YYNGEE. The CDR3 contains 16 residues. V lost 4 bases to trimming and J lost 4 bases; unmatched junction nucleotides: 9. The DNA of the CDR3 is TGTGCCAGCAGCCGACCGGGACTAGCGGGCTTATACGAGCAGTACTTC. Translation: CASSRPGLAGLYEQYF.

DNA of the CDR3: TGTGCCAGTAACCTAGCGGGCACAGATACGCAGTATTTT. Amino acids: CASNLAGTDTQYF. The V call is TRBV19, the J call TRBJ2-3; TRBD2 agrees at 7 bases. The J segment lost 1 base and the V segment lost 7 bases, leaving 2 bases of the junction unmatched. CDR3 length: 13 amino acids. Germline lookup yields CDR1 LNHDA and CDR2 SQIVND (reference sequence).

V gene TRBV6-1 combines with J gene TRBJ1-1; no clear D gene. V lost 6 bases, J lost 1 base, and 12 bases lay in between. Germline values: CDR1 MNHNS, CDR2 SASEGT. CDR3 length equals 14 residues. In nucleotides, the CDR3 is TGTGCCAGCAGAAATCGACGAACGAACACTGAAGCTTTCTTT. It is translated as CASRNRRTNTEAFF.

The table lists this clonotype with many counts. The chain links TRBV25-1 to TRBJ2-3; D gene uncertain. The V gene lost 4 bases and the J gene lost 4 bases, with 12 bases spanning the gap. The germline CDR1 and CDR2 sequences are MGHDK and SYGVNS. CDR3 length equals 14 residues. This CDR3 is CASSALWEADTQYF. The CDR3 DNA follows: TGTGCCAGCAGTGCCCTATGGGAAGCAGATACGCAGTATTTT. Complete variable domain (other parts from reference TRBV25-1 and TRBJ2-3): EADIYQTPRYLVIGTGKKITLECSQTMGHDKMYWYQQDPGMELHLIHYSYGVNSTEKGDLSSESTVSRIRTEHFPLTLESARPSHTSQYLCASSALWEADTQYFGPGTRLTVL.

As regards this clonotype: A read error may be the cause here, since a much bigger clone is one base away. The chain joins TRBV6-6 to TRBJ1-2, with D unclear. Germline V CDR1 and CDR2: MNHNY, SVGAGI (reference sequence). V dropped 6 bases and J dropped 1 base, with 15 bases sitting between them. The CDR3 spans 15 residues. The CDR3 DNA is TGTGCCAGCAGCCACCACGGAGTACTTAACTATGGCTACACCTTC. Its translation is CASSHHGVLNYGYTF.

Details on this clonotype: A much larger clone lies a single base off, so this may be a read error. The chain couples TRBV20-1 to TRBJ1-1; tentatively, D is TRBD1 (5 bases). CDR1 and CDR2 (germline): DFQATT, SNEGSKA (reference sequence). V lost 0 bases, J lost 7 bases, and 9 bases lay in between. The CDR3 sequence is 12 residues long. This chain's CDR3 is CSARDPGIEAFF. The CDR3 DNA reads as TGCAGTGCTAGAGATCCAGGGATTGAAGCTTTCTTT.

The chain uses TRBV12-5 and TRBJ1-3, with D uncertain. The V gene lost 3 bases and the J gene lost 3 bases, with 12 bases spanning the gap. This CDR3 comprises 15 residues. Germline V gene data show CDR1 as LGHNT and CDR2 as FRNRAP. The DNA of the CDR3 is TGTGCTAGTGGTTTTGAGGGTCTCCTTGGAAACACCATATATTTT. Its translation: CASGFEGLLGNTIYF.

The rearrangement uses TRBV7-2 and TRBJ1-2; 7 nucleotides line up with TRBD1. The CDR3 spans 14 residues. Germline-derived CDR1 and CDR2 are SGHTA and FQGNSA. The V segment lost 5 bases and the J segment 0 bases; nucleotides outside the gene matches: 3. CDR3 region: CASSETGTNYGYTF. In DNA form, the CDR3 reads TGTGCCAGCAGCGAGACAGGGACTAACTATGGCTACACCTTC.

The rearrangement links TRBV27 to TRBJ1-2; the D gene is possibly TRBD1 (5 bases). Between the trimmed V and J ends, which lost 4 bases and 5 bases, there was a span of 17 bases. Germline lookup yields CDR1 MNHEY and CDR2 SMNVEV (reference sequence). There are 15 residues in the CDR3. CDR3 nucleotides: TGTGCCAGCAGTTCCCTAGAGGGGAGAATGTATGGCTACACCTTC. Protein: CASSSLEGRMYGYTF.

This clonotype was recorded many times. CDR3 region: CASSQGTDYGYTF. DNA for the CDR3: TGTGCCAGCAGCCAAGGGACCGACTATGGCTACACCTTC. This rearrangement joins TRBV9 to TRBJ1-2, with a tentative D call TRBD1 (5 bases). CDR1 and CDR2 (germline): SGDLS, YYNGEE. The CDR3 sequence is 13 residues long. The V and J ends lost 4 bases and 3 bases respectively, with 10 bases between them.

The chain has TRBV2 and TRBJ1-2, with D possibly matching TRBD1 (6 bases). This CDR3 is 15 amino acids long. Germline-derived CDR1 and CDR2 are SNHLY and FYNNEI. Trimming cost V 6 bases and J 4 bases, with 18 bases left between them. The CDR3: CASRERQELTYGYTF. CDR3 DNA sequence: TGTGCCAGCAGGGAGAGACAGGAATTAACCTATGGCTACACCTTC.